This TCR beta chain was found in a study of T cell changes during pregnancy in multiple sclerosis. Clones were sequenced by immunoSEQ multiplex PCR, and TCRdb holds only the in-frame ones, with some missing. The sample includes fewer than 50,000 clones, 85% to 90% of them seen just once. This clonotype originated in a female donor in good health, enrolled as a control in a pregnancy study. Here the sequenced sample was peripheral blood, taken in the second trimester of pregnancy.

CDR3 loop: CATSRDGGFLNGYTF. The CDR3 bases are TGTGCCACCAGCAGAGATGGCGGGTTTTTGAATGGCTACACCTTC. V gene TRBV15 combines with J gene TRBJ1-2; D unresolved. The CDR3 has 15 residues. The V gene lost 0 bases and the J gene lost 6 bases, with 14 bases spanning the gap. Germline V gene sequence: CDR1 LNHNV, CDR2 YYDKDF (reference sequence). The whole variable domain, remainder taken from reference TRBV15 and TRBJ1-2, is DAMVIQNPRYQVTQFGKPVTLSCSQTLNHNVMYWYQQKSSQAPKLLFHYYDKDFNNEADTPDNFQSRRPNTSFCFLDIRSPGLGDTAMYLCATSRDGGFLNGYTFGSGTRLTVV.